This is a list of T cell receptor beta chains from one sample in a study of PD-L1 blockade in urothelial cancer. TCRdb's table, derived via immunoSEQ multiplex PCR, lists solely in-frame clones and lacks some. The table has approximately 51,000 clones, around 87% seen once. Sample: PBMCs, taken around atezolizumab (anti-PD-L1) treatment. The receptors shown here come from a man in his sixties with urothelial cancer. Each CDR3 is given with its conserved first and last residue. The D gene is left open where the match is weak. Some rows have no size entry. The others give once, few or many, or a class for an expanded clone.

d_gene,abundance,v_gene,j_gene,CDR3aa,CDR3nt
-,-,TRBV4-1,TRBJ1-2,CASSYGEVGYGYTF,TGCGCCAGCAGCTACGGTGAGGTGGGCTATGGCTACACCTTC
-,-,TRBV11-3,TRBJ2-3,CASSLQSGDSDTQYF,TGTGCCAGCAGCTTACAATCGGGGGACTCAGATACGCAGTATTTT
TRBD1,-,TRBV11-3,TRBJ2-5,CASSLNRQGPTETQYF,TGTGCCAGCAGCTTAAACCGACAGGGACCGACGGAGACCCAGTACTTC
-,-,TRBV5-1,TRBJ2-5,CASSLYPGEGNGETQYF,TGCGCCAGCAGCTTGTACCCTGGAGAGGGAAATGGGGAGACCCAGTACTTC
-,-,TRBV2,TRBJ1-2,CASRQGFGYTF,TGTGCCAGCAGACAGGGTTTTGGCTACACCTTC
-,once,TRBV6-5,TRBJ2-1,CASSLGLKQFF,TGTGCCAGCAGCCTTGGACTAAAGCAGTTCTTC
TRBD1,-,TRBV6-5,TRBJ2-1,CASSLDRGPNEQFF,TGTGCCAGCAGCCTCGACAGGGGGCCCAATGAGCAGTTCTTC
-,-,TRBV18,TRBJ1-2,CASSPPGDTHGYTF,TGTGCCAGCTCACCACCGGGAGACACCCATGGCTACACCTTC
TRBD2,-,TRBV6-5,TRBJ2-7,CASTWTSGQPYEQYF,TGTGCCAGCACCTGGACTAGCGGGCAACCCTACGAGCAGTACTTC
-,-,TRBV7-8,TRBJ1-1,CASSLDYRGTEAFF,TGTGCCAGCAGCTTAGACTACCGGGGCACTGAAGCTTTCTTT
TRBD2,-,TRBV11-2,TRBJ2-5,CASSSRTSGSQETQYF,TGTGCCAGCAGCTCGCGGACTAGCGGGAGCCAAGAGACCCAGTACTTC
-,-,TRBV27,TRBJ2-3,CASSSYRDHTTDTQYF,TGTGCCAGCAGTTCTTACAGGGATCACACCACAGATACGCAGTATTTT
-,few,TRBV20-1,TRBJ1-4,CSARRSEKLFF,TGCAGTGCTAGACGGAGCGAAAAACTGTTTTTT
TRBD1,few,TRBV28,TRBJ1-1,CASSLGQGAHGNTEAFF,TGTGCCAGCAGTTTAGGACAGGGGGCCCATGGGAACACTGAAGCTTTCTTT
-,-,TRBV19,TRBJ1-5,CASSTLGVTNQPQHF,TGTGCCAGTAGCACATTAGGAGTGACCAATCAGCCCCAGCATTTT
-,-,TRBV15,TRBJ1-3,CATSRDRRTVNLSGNTIYF,TGTGCCACCAGCAGAGATCGGAGGACAGTGAACCTCTCTGGAAACACCATATATTTT
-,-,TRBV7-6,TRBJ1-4,CASSPRASTNEKLFF,TGTGCCAGCAGCCCGCGGGCCTCAACTAATGAAAAACTGTTTTTT
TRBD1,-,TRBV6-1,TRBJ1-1,CASSASGGRSMNTEAFF,TGTGCCAGCAGTGCCTCAGGGGGGAGAAGCATGAACACTGAAGCTTTCTTT
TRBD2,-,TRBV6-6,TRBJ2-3,CASSTGLAGYTDTQYF,TGTGCCAGCAGTACCGGACTAGCGGGGTACACAGATACGCAGTATTTT
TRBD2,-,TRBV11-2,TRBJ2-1,CASSPGGSPYNEQFF,TGTGCCAGCAGCCCTGGCGGGAGCCCTTACAATGAGCAGTTCTTC
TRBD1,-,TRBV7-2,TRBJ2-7,CASSRTGTAYEQYF,TGTGCCAGCAGCAGGACCGGGACAGCCTACGAGCAGTACTTC
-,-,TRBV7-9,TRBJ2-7,CASSHESYEQYF,TGTGCCAGCAGCCATGAGTCCTACGAGCAGTACTTC
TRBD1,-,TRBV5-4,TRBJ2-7,CASSLGQGGHEQYF,TGTGCCAGCAGCTTGGGACAGGGTGGGCACGAGCAGTACTTC
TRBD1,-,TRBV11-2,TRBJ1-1,CASSLSTGTAFF,TGTGCCAGCAGCTTGTCGACAGGGACCGCTTTCTTT
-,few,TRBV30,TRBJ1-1,CAWDRGTNTEAFF,TGTGCCTGGGATAGGGGGACGAACACTGAAGCTTTCTTT
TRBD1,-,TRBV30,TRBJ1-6,CAWSMLTGGSNSPLHF,TGTGCCTGGAGTATGTTGACAGGGGGGAGTAATTCACCCCTCCACTTT
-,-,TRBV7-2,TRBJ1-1,CASSITGFDYTEAFF,TGTGCCAGCAGCATAACGGGGTTTGATTACACTGAAGCTTTCTTT
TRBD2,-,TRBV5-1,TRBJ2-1,CASYPGLAGFSSYNEQFF,TGCGCCAGCTACCCGGGACTAGCGGGGTTTAGCTCCTACAATGAGCAGTTCTTC
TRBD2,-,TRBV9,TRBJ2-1,CASSVSGRGNNEQFF,TGTGCCAGCAGCGTTAGCGGGAGGGGTAACAATGAGCAGTTCTTC
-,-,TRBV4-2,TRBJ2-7,CASSQVQNYEQYF,TGTGCCAGCAGCCAAGTCCAAAACTACGAGCAGTACTTC
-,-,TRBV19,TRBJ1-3,CASALDSSGNTIYF,TGTGCCAGTGCGTTAGACTCCTCTGGAAACACCATATATTTT
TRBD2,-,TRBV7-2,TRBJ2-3,CASSFRLAGGRHSDTQYF,TGTGCCAGCAGCTTTCGGCTAGCGGGGGGGCGACATTCAGATACGCAGTATTTT
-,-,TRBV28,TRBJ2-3,CASSRQGRTDTQYF,TGTGCCAGCAGTCGGCAGGGGCGCACCGATACGCAGTATTTT
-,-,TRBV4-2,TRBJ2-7,CASSQEQQAYEQYF,TGTGCCAGCAGCCAAGAACAACAGGCTTACGAGCAGTACTTC
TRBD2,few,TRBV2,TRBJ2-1,CASLAGVFNEQFF,TGTGCCAGTCTAGCGGGAGTCTTCAATGAGCAGTTCTTC
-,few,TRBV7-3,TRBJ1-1,CASSPGQLTEAFF,TGTGCCAGCAGCCCCGGACAGCTCACTGAAGCTTTCTTT
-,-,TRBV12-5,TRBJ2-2,CASGLSTLAGTGELFF,TGTGCTAGTGGTTTGTCGACCCTAGCTGGGACCGGGGAGCTGTTTTTT
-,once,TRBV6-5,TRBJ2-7,CASKRGTNYEQYF,TGTGCCAGCAAACGAGGGACAAACTACGAGCAGTACTTC
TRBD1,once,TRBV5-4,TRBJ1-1,CASSTPPTGGNTEAFF,TGTGCCAGCAGCACTCCCCCGACAGGGGGCAACACTGAAGCTTTCTTT
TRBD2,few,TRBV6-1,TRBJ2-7,CASSETSSGRRWEQYF,TGTGCCAGCAGTGAGACGTCTAGCGGGAGAAGATGGGAGCAGTACTTC
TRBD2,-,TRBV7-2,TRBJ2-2,CASSLGWLAGFSGELFF,TGTGCCAGCAGCTTAGGGTGGTTAGCGGGATTTTCCGGGGAGCTGTTTTTT
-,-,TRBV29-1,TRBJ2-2,CSVEGPNTGELFF,TGCAGCGTGGAAGGGCCCAACACCGGGGAGCTGTTTTTT
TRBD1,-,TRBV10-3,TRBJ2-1,CAISEWGQGAEQFF,TGTGCCATCAGTGAGTGGGGACAGGGGGCTGAGCAGTTCTTC
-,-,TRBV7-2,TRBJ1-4,CASSLLGGNEKLFF,TGTGCCAGCAGCTTATTGGGGGGTAATGAAAAACTGTTTTTT
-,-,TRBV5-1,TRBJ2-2,CASSLPGATGELFF,TGCGCCAGCAGCTTGCCGGGAGCCACCGGGGAGCTGTTTTTT
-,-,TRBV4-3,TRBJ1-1,CASSRRLSGSNTEAFF,TGCGCCAGCAGCCGGAGATTATCGGGAAGTAACACTGAAGCTTTCTTT
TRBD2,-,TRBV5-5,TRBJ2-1,CASSQDLREGSANEQFF,TGTGCCAGCAGCCAAGACTTGCGGGAGGGGTCGGCCAATGAGCAGTTCTTC
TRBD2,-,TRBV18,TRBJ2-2,CASSPLAGRGIGELFF,TGTGCCAGCTCACCCTTAGCGGGACGGGGCATCGGGGAGCTGTTTTTT
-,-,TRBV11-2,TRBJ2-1,CASSFVQGGAYNEQFF,TGTGCCAGCAGCTTCGTCCAGGGGGGTGCCTACAATGAGCAGTTCTTC
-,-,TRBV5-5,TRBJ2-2,CASSSQGSPAGELFF,TGTGCCAGCAGCTCGCAGGGGTCTCCGGCCGGGGAGCTGTTTTTT
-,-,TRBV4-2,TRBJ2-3,CASSQNHLSTDTQYF,TGTGCCAGCAGCCAGAACCATCTAAGCACAGATACGCAGTATTTT
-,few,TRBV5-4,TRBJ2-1,CASRSGGLIAYNEQFF,TGTGCCAGCAGATCCGGGGGGCTCATAGCCTACAATGAGCAGTTCTTC
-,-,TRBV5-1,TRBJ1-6,CASSLVGSSYNSPLHF,TGCGCCAGCAGCTTGGTTGGTAGCTCCTATAATTCACCCCTCCACTTT
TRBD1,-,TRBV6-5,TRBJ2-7,CASRADRELSYEQYF,TGTGCCAGCAGGGCAGACAGGGAGTTGTCCTACGAGCAGTACTTC
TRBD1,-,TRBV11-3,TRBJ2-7,CASSPRTGGYEQYF,TGTGCCAGCAGCCCGCGGACAGGGGGCTACGAGCAGTACTTC